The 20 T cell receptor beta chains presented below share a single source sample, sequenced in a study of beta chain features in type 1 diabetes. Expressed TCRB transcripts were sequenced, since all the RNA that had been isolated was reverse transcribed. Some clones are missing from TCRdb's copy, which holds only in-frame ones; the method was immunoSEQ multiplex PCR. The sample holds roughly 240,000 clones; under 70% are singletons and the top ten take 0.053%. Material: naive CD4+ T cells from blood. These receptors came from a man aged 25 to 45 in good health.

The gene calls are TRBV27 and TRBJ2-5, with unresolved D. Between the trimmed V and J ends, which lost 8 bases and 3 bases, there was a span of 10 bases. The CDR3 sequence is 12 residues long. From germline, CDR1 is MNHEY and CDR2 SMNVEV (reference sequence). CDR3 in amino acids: CASGYWEETQYF. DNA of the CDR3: TGTGCCAGCGGCTACTGGGAAGAGACCCAGTACTTC.

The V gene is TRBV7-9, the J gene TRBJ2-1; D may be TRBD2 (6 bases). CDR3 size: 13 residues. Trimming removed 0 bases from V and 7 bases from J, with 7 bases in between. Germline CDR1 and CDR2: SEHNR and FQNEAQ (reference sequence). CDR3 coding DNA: TGTGCCAGCAGCTTAGCCGCGGGGAATGAGCAGTTCTTC. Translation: CASSLAAGNEQFF.

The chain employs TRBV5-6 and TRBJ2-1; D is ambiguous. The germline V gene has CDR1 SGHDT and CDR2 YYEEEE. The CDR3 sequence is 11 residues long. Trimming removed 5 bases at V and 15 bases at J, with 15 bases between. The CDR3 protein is CASRTGLIVFF. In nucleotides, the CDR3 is TGTGCCAGCAGAACCGGGCTCATCGTGTTCTTC.

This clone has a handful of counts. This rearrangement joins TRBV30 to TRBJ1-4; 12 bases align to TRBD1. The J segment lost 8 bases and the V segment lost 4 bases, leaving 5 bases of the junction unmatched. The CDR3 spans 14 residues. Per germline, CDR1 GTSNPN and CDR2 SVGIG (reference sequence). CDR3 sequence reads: CAWTLGTGGEKLFF. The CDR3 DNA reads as TGTGCCTGGACCCTCGGGACAGGGGGCGAAAAACTGTTTTTT. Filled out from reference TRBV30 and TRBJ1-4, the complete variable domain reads SQTIHQWPATLVQPVGSPLSLECTVEGTSNPNLYWYRQAAGRGLQLLFYSVGIGQISSEVPQNLSASRPQDRQFILSSKKLLLSDSGFYLCAWTLGTGGEKLFFGSGTQLSVL.

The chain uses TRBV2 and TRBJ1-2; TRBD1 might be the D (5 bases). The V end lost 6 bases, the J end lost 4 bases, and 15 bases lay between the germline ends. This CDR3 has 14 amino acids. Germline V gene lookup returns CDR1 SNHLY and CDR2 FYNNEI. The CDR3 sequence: CASSYTGTRYGYTF. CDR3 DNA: TGTGCCAGCAGCTATACCGGGACCCGCTATGGCTACACCTTC.

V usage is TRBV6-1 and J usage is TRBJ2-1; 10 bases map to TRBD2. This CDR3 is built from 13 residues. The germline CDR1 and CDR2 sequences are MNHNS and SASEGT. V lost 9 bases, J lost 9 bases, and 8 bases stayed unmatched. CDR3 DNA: TGTGCCAGTCGCCTAGCGGGAGTAATTGAGCAGTTCTTC. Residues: CASRLAGVIEQFF.

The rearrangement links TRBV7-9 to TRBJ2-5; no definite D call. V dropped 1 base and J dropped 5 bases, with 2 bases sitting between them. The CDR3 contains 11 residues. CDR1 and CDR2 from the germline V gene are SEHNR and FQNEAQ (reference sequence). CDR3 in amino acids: CASSLDETQYF. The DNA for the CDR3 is TGTGCCAGCAGCTTAGATGAGACCCAGTACTTC.

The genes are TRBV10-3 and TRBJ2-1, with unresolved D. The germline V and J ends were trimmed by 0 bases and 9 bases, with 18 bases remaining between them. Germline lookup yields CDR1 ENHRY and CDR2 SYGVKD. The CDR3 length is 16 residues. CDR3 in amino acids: CAISESNKAYRAEQFF. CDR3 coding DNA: TGTGCCATCAGTGAGTCGAACAAGGCGTACCGTGCTGAGCAGTTCTTC.

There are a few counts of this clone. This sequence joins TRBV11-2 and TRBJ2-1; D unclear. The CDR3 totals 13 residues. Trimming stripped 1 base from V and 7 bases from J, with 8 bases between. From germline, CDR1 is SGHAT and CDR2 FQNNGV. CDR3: CASSLVSKNEQFF. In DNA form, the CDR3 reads TGTGCCAGCAGCTTAGTTTCAAAGAATGAGCAGTTCTTC.

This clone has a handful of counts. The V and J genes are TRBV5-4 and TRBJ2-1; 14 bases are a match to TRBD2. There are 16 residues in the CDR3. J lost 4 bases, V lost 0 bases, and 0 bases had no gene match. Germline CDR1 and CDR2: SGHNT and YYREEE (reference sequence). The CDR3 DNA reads TGTGCCAGCAGCTTGGGGACTAGCGGGGGGTACAATGAGCAGTTCTTC. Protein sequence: CASSLGTSGGYNEQFF. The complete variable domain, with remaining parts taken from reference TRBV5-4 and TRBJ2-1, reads ETGVTQSPTHLIKTRGQQVTLRCSSQSGHNTVSWYQQALGQGPQFIFQYYREEENGRGNFPPRFSGLQFPNYSSELNVNALELDDSALYLCASSLGTSGGYNEQFFGPGTRLTVL.

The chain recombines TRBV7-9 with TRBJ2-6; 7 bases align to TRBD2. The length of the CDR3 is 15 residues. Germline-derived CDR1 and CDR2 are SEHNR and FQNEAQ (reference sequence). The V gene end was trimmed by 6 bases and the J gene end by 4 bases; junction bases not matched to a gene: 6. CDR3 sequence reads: CASRELATGANVLTF. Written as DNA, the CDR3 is TGTGCCAGCAGGGAACTAGCGACAGGGGCCAACGTCCTGACTTTC.

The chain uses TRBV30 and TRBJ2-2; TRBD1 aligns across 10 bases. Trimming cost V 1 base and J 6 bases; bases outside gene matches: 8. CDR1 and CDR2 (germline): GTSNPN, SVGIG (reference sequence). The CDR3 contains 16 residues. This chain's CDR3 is CAWSAAGTGDSGELFF. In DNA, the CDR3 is TGTGCCTGGAGTGCCGCGGGGACAGGGGACTCCGGGGAGCTGTTTTTT.

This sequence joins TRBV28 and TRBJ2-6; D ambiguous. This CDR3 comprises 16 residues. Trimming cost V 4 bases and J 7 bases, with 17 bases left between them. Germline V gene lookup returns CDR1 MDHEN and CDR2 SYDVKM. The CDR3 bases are TGTGCCAGCAGTTCCCGCGGAGTAGGCGGAGCCAACGTCCTGACTTTC. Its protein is CASSSRGVGGANVLTF.

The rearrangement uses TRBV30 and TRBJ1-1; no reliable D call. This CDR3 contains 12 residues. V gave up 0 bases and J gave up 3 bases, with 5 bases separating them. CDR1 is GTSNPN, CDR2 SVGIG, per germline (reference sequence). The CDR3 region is CAWSVRYTEAFF. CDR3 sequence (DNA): TGTGCCTGGAGTGTACGCTACACTGAAGCTTTCTTT.

The CDR3 is CASSHIVSGDYEQYF. The CDR3 nucleotides read TGTGCCAGCAGCCACATAGTGTCGGGGGACTACGAGCAGTACTTC. V is TRBV14 and J is TRBJ2-7; D is possibly TRBD2 (6 bases). In germline, CDR1 is SGHDN, CDR2 FVKESK. The CDR3 runs to 15 residues. The germline V and J ends were trimmed by 3 bases and 3 bases, with 15 bases remaining between them.

This chain's CDR3 is CASSLEEGLEQYF. The CDR3 DNA reads as TGTGCCAGCAGCTTAGAGGAGGGCCTCGAGCAGTACTTC. The genes are TRBV7-2 and TRBJ2-7, with a tentative D call TRBD2 (6 bases). CDR1 and CDR2 from the germline V gene are SGHTA and FQGNSA. Trimming took off 1 base at V and 6 bases at J, with 10 bases between the two ends. The CDR3 spans 13 residues.

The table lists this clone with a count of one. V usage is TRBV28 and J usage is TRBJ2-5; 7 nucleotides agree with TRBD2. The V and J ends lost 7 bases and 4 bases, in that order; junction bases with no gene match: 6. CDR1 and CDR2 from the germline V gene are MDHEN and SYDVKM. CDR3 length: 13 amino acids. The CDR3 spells CASNGGRGETQYF. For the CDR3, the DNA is TGTGCCAGCAATGGCGGGAGAGGAGAGACCCAGTACTTC.

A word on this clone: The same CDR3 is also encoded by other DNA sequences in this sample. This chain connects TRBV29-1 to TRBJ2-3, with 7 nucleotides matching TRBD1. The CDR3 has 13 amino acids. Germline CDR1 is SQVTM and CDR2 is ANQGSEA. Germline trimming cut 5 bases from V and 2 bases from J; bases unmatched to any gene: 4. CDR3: CSVRGQYTDTQYF. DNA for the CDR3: TGCAGCGTTAGGGGACAGTACACAGATACGCAGTATTTT.

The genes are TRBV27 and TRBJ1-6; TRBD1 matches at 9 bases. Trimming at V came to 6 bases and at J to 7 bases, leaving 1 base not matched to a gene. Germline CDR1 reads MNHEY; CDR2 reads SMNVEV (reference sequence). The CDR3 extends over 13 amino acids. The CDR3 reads CASSGQGNSPLHF. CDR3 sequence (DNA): TGTGCCAGCAGCGGACAGGGGAATTCACCCCTCCACTTT.

CDR3 sequence reads: CASRQASTDTQYF. CDR3 nucleotide sequence: TGTGCCAGCCGACAGGCTAGCACAGATACGCAGTATTTT. This chain links TRBV18 with TRBJ2-3; tentatively, D is TRBD1 (6 bases). Per the germline V gene, CDR1 is KGHSH and CDR2 is LQKENI. Trimming shortened V by 8 bases and J by 0 bases, and 9 bases separated the two germline ends. The CDR3 contains 13 residues.